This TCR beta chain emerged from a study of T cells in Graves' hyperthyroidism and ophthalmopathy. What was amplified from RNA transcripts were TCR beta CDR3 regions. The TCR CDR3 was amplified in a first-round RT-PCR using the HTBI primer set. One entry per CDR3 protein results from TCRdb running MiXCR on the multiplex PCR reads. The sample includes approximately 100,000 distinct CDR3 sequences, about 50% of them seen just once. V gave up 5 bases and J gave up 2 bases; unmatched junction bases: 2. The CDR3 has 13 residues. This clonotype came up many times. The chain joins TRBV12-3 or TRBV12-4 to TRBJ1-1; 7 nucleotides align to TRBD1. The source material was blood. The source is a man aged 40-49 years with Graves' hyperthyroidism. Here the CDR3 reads CASSTGVNTEAFF. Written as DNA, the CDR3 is TGTGCCAGCAGTACAGGGGTAAACACTGAAGCTTTCTTT.